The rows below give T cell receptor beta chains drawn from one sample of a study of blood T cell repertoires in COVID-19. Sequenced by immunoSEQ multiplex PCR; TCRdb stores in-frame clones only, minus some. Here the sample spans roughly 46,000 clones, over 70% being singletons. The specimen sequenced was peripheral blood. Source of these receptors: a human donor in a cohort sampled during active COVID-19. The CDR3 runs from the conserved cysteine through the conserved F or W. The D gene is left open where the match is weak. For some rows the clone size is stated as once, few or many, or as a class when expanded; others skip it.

CASSYSGGSYEQYF | TGTGCCAGCAGTTACTCGGGGGGTTCCTACGAGCAGTACTTC | - | - | TRBJ2-7 | TRBV6-6
CASSTSGVETQYF | TGTGCCAGCAGTACGAGCGGAGTAGAGACCCAGTACTTC | - | - | TRBJ2-5 | TRBV9
CASSPDGYSNQPQHF | TGTGCCAGCAGCCCCGACGGGTACAGCAATCAGCCCCAGCATTTT | once | - | TRBJ1-5 | TRBV6-2/TRBV6-3
CASSGQGNEQFF | TGTGCCAGCAGCGGACAGGGAAATGAGCAGTTCTTC | - | TRBD1 | TRBJ2-1 | TRBV9
CASSVGGGATTNEKLFF | TGTGCCAGCAGCGTAGGAGGGGGCGCCACAACTAATGAAAAACTGTTTTTT | - | TRBD1 | TRBJ1-4 | TRBV9
CAISESWGGRVEQYF | TGTGCCATCAGTGAGTCGTGGGGGGGCCGGGTCGAGCAGTACTTC | - | - | TRBJ2-7 | TRBV10-3
CASSSGASGGPHADTQYF | TGTGCCAGCAGCTCGGGGGCTAGCGGGGGCCCGCACGCAGATACGCAGTATTTT | - | TRBD2 | TRBJ2-3 | TRBV7-9
CASSWGQGNQPQHF | TGTGCCAGCAGTTGGGGACAGGGCAATCAGCCCCAGCATTTT | - | TRBD1 | TRBJ1-5 | TRBV28
CASSQGFAASSYNEQFF | TGTGCCAGCAGCCAAGGGTTTGCAGCGAGCTCCTACAATGAGCAGTTCTTC | - | - | TRBJ2-1 | TRBV4-2
CASSKNGGVAEQYF | TGTGCCAGCAGCAAGAACGGGGGGGTGGCCGAGCAGTACTTC | - | TRBD2 | TRBJ2-7 | TRBV11-1
CASSPPDRQETQYF | TGTGCCAGCAGCCCACCGGACAGACAAGAGACCCAGTACTTC | - | - | TRBJ2-5 | TRBV9
CSASAGTDTQYF | TGCAGTGCTAGTGCCGGCACAGATACGCAGTATTTT | - | - | TRBJ2-3 | TRBV20-1
CATSDLDYNEQFF | TGTGCCACCAGTGACCTAGACTACAATGAGCAGTTCTTC | - | - | TRBJ2-1 | TRBV24-1
CASSQDPPIPGVTYNEQFF | TGCGCCAGCAGCCAAGATCCCCCGATCCCGGGGGTAACCTACAATGAGCAGTTCTTC | - | - | TRBJ2-1 | TRBV4-3
CASSYDRGSRYTF | TGTGCCAGCAGTTACGACAGGGGTTCTCGCTACACCTTC | - | TRBD1 | TRBJ1-2 | TRBV6-5
CASSEGDTNTGELFF | TGCGCCAGCAGTGAGGGGGACACCAACACCGGGGAGCTGTTTTTT | - | - | TRBJ2-2 | TRBV10-1
CASSRGTGNYEQYF | TGCGCCAGCAGCAGAGGGACAGGGAACTACGAGCAGTACTTC | - | TRBD1 | TRBJ2-7 | TRBV5-1
CASSISGLAGDEQYF | TGTGCCAGTAGTATATCAGGGCTAGCGGGAGACGAGCAGTACTTC | - | TRBD2 | TRBJ2-7 | TRBV19
CASSRPGGYGYTF | TGTGCCAGCAGTCGCCCTGGGGGGTATGGCTACACCTTC | - | - | TRBJ1-2 | TRBV5-6
CSGGRLAGLNEQFF | TGCAGCGGTGGACGACTAGCGGGCCTCAATGAGCAGTTCTTC | - | TRBD2 | TRBJ2-1 | TRBV29-1
CASSWQGNSPLHF | TGTGCCAGCAGCTGGCAGGGGAATTCACCCCTCCACTTT | - | - | TRBJ1-6 | TRBV11-1
CASSLMLSGQETQYF | TGTGCCAGCAGCCTTATGCTAAGCGGCCAAGAGACCCAGTACTTC | - | - | TRBJ2-5 | TRBV2
CASSVAGQNTEAFF | TGTGCCAGCAGCGTTGCAGGGCAGAACACTGAAGCTTTCTTT | - | - | TRBJ1-1 | TRBV9
CASSPSRGRAQQTQYF | TGTGCCAGCAGTCCCTCCCGCGGGAGGGCCCAGCAGACCCAGTACTTC | - | TRBD2 | TRBJ2-5 | TRBV25-1
CASSQSGVNSYEQYF | TGTGCCAGCAGCCAATCAGGGGTTAACTCCTACGAGCAGTACTTC | - | - | TRBJ2-7 | TRBV3-1/TRBV3-2